This T cell receptor beta chain was obtained from a study of cytomegalovirus exposure and HLA in healthy donors. General study results and limits: In vitro checks showed that a few CMV-associated chains really do target CMV antigens. The study found most TCR sequences rare, yet found some public TCRs in many donors.

Measured with immunoSEQ multiplex PCR; TCRdb has only the in-frame clones, and not every one. The data show under 350,000 clones, with 65% to 90% seen just once and roughly 1% held by the top ten. Losses at the gene ends were 6 bases for V and 8 bases for J; bases not matched to a gene: 0. Germline values: CDR1 MNHNS, CDR2 SASEGT. The CDR3 is 10 residues long. Comments on this clone: Its antigen remains unidentified.

The clonotype comes from a woman younger than 30 in good health and CMV-seronegative. The chain links TRBV6-1 to TRBJ1-2; TRBD1 matches at 7 bases. Material for sequencing was PBMCs. CDR3 loop: CASRDRGYTF. The CDR3 DNA is TGTGCCAGCAGGGACAGGGGCTACACCTTC.